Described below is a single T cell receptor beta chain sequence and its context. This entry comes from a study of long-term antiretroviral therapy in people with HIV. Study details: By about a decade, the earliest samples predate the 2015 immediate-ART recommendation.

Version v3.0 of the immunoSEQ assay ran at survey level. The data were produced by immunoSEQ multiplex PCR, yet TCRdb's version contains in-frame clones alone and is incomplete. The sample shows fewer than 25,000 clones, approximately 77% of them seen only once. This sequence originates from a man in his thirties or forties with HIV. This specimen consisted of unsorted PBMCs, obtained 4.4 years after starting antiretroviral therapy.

CDR3 DNA: TGTGCCAGCAGTTTTGCAGGGGGCGCGGGGGAGCAGTACTTC. This sequence encodes CASSFAGGAGEQYF. The V gene is TRBV27, the J gene TRBJ2-7; 8 positions match TRBD1. The germline V gene encodes CDR1 MNHEY and CDR2 SMNVEV (reference sequence). V shed 3 bases, J shed 7 bases, and the junction held 8 bases outside the gene matches. This CDR3 region has 14 residues.